This TCR beta chain was recovered during a study of spatial heterogeneity in lung cancer. Overall study results and limits: The number of expanded tumor alpha and beta chains correlated with mutation number.

A note on this clonotype: What it binds is unknown.

CDR1 KGHDR and CDR2 SFDVKD come from the germline V gene. This CDR3 contains 16 residues. V was clipped by 4 bases and J by 4 bases; unmatched bases: 4. Using its own MiXCR run on the 5' RACE reads, TCRdb lists one record per CDR3 protein. The profile shows roughly 10,000 distinct CDR3 sequences, around 7.3% of them singletons. Indicated time point: sample taken at primary tumor resection. This TCR derives from a male donor with early-stage non-small cell lung cancer. The source material was lung tumor tissue, sampled at surgery. The J gene is TRBJ2-1, the V gene TRBV24-1, with TRBD2 identical over 12 bases. CDR3 protein: CATSDPSGRAYNEQFF. For the CDR3, the DNA is TGTGCCACCAGTGACCCTAGCGGGAGGGCGTACAATGAGCAGTTCTTC.